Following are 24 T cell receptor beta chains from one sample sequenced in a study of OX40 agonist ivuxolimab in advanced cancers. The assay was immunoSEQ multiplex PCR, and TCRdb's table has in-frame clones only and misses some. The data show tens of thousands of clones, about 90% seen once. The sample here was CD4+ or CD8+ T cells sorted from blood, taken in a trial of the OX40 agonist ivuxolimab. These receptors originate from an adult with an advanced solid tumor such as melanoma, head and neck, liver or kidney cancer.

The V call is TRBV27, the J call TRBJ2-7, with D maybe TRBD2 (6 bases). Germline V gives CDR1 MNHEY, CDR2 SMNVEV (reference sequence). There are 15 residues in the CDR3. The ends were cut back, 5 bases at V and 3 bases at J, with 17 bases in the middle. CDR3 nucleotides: TGTGCCAGCAGTAGGGGACCGGGGGAACTCTACGAGCAGTACTTC. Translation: CASSRGPGELYEQYF.

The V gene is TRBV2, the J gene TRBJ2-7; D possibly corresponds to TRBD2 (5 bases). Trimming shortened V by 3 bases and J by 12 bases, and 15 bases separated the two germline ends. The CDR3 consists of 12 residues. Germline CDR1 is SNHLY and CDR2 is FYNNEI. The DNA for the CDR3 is TGTGCCAGCAGTGAGGTAGCGCCTTCCCCGTACTTC. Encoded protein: CASSEVAPSPYF. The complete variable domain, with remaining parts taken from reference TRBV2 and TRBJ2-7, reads EPEVTQTPSHQVTQMGQEVILRCVPISNHLYFYWYRQILGQKVEFLVSFYNNEISEKSEIFDDQFSVERPDGSNFTLKIRSTKLEDSAMYFCASSEVAPSPYFGPGTRLTVT.

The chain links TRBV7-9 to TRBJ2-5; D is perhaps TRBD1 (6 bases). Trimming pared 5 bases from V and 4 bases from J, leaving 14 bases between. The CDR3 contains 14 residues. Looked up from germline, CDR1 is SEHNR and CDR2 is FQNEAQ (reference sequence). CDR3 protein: CASSLQDRPETQYF. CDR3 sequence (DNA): TGTGCCAGCAGCCTTCAAGACAGGCCAGAGACCCAGTACTTC.

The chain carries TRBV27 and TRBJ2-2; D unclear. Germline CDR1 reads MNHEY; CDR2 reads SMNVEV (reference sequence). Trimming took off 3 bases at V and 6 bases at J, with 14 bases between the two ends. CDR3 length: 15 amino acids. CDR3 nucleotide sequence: TGTGCCAGCAGTTTCCCATACAATGGGGCCGGGGAGCTGTTTTTT. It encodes CASSFPYNGAGELFF.

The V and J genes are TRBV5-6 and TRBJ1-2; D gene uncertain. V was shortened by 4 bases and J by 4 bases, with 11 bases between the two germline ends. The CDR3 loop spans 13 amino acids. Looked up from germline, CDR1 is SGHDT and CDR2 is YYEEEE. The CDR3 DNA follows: TGTGCCAGCAGCCTACCGGACCTCTATGGCTACACCTTC. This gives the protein CASSLPDLYGYTF.

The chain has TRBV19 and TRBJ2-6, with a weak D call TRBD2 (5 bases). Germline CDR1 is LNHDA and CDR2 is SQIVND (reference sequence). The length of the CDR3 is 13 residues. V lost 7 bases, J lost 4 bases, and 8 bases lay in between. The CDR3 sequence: CASKAAGANVLTF. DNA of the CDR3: TGTGCCAGTAAAGCGGCGGGGGCCAACGTCCTGACTTTC.

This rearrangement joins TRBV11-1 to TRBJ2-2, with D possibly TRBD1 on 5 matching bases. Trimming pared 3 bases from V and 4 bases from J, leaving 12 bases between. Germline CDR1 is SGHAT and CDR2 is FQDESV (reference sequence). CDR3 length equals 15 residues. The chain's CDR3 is CASSLGRGPTGELFF. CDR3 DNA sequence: TGTGCCAGCAGCTTGGGAAGGGGTCCCACCGGGGAGCTGTTTTTT.

DNA of the CDR3: TGTGCCAGCACTGATGGAAACACCATATATTTT. This sequence encodes CASTDGNTIYF. V and J are TRBV27 and TRBJ1-3; D gene uncertain. Germline V lookup: CDR1 MNHEY, CDR2 SMNVEV (reference sequence). V lost 7 bases and J 3 bases, leaving 4 bases between the germline ends. The CDR3 has 11 amino acids.

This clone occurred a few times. In DNA, the CDR3 is TGTGCCAGCAGCTTAGTAACAGGGAACACTGAAGCTTTCTTT. Translation: CASSLVTGNTEAFF. The chain couples TRBV7-9 to TRBJ1-1; the D gene is possibly TRBD1 (5 bases). The CDR3 is made up of 14 amino acids. Germline assignment: CDR1 SEHNR and CDR2 FQNEAQ (reference sequence). Trimming cost V 1 base and J 1 base, with 7 bases left between them.

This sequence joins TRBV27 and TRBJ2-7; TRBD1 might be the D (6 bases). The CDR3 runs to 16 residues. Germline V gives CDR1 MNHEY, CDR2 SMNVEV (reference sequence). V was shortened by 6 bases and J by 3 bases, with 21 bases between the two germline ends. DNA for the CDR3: TGTGCCAGCAGCCTTATTGTTGGGGGCACTTTCTACGAGCAGTACTTC. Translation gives CASSLIVGGTFYEQYF.

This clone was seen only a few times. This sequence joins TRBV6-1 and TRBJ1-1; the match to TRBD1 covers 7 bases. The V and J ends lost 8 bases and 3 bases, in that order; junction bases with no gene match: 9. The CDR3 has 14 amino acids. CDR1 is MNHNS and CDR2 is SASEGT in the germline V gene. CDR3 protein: CASGLQGIYTEAFF. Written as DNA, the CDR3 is TGTGCCAGCGGATTACAGGGGATATACACTGAAGCTTTCTTT.

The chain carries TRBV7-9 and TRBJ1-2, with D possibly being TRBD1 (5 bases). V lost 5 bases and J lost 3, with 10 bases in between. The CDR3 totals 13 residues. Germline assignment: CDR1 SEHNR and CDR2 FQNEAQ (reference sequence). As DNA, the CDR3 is TGTGCCAGCAGCAACAGGTTCGACTATGGCTACACCTTC. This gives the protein CASSNRFDYGYTF.

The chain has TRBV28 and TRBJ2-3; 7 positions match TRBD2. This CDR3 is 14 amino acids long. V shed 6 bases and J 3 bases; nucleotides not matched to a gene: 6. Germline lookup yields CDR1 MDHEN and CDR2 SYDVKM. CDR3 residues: CASSHGTMTDTQYF. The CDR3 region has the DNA TGTGCCAGCAGCCACGGGACTATGACAGATACGCAGTATTTT.

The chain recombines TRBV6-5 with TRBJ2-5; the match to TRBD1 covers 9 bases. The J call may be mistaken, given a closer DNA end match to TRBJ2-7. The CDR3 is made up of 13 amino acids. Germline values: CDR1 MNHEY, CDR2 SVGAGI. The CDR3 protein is CASSLGQGYEQYF. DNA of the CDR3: TGTGCCAGCAGCCTGGGACAGGGCTACGAGCAGTACTTC.

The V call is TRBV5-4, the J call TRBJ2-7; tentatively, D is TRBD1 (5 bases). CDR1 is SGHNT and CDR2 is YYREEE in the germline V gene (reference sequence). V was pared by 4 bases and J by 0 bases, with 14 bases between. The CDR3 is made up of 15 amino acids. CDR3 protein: CASSPDTGPSYEQYF. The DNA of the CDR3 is TGTGCCAGCAGCCCGGACACAGGACCCTCCTACGAGCAGTACTTC.

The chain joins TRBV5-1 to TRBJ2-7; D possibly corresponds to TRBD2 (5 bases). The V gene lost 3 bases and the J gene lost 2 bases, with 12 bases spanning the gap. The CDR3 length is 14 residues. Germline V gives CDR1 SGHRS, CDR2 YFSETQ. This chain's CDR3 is CASSWAHGTYEQYF. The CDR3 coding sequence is TGCGCCAGCAGCTGGGCCCACGGGACCTACGAGCAGTACTTC.

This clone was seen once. CDR3 region: CALGDPYNEQFF. The CDR3 DNA sequence: TGTGCTCTGGGGGACCCTTACAATGAGCAGTTCTTC. The J gene is TRBJ2-1, the V gene TRBV6-5; D possibly uses TRBD1 or TRBD2 (5 bases each). The germline V gene encodes CDR1 MNHEY and CDR2 SVGAGI. CDR3 length: 12 residues.

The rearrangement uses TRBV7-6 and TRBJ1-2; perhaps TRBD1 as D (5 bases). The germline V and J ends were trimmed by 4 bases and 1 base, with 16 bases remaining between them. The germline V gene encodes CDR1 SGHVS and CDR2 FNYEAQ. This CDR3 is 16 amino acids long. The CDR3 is CASSSATGHHNYGYTF. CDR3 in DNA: TGTGCCAGCAGCTCCGCAACAGGACATCATAACTATGGCTACACCTTC.

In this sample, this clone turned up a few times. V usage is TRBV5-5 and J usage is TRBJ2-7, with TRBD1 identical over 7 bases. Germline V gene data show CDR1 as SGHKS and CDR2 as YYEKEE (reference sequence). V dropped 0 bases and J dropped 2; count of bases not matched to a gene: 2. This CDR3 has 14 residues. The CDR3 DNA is TGTGCCAGCAGCTTGGAGGGACAGACCTACGAGCAGTACTTC. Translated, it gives CASSLEGQTYEQYF.

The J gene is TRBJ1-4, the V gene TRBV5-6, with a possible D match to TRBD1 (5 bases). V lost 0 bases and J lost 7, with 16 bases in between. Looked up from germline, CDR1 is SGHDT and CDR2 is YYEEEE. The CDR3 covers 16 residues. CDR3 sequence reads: CASSLGRQGLSEKLFF. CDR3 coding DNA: TGTGCCAGCAGCTTGGGGCGTCAGGGTTTGAGTGAAAAACTGTTTTTT. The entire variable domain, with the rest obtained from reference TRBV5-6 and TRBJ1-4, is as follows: DAGVTQSPTHLIKTRGQQVTLRCSPKSGHDTVSWYQQALGQGPQFIFQYYEEEERQRGNFPDRFSGHQFPNYSSELNVNALLLGDSALYLCASSLGRQGLSEKLFFGSGTQLSVL.

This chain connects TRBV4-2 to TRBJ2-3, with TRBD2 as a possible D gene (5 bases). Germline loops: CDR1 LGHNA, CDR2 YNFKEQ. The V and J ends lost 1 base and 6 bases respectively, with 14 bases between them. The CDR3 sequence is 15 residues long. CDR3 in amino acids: CASSQAAETPDTQYF. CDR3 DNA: TGTGCCAGCAGCCAAGCAGCGGAGACCCCGGATACGCAGTATTTT.

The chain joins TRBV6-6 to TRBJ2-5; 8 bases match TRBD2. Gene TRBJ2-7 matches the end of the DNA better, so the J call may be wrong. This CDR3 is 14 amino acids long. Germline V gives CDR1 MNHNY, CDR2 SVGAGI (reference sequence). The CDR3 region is CASRLAGKSGEQYF. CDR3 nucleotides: TGTGCCAGCAGATTAGCGGGGAAATCTGGCGAGCAGTACTTC.

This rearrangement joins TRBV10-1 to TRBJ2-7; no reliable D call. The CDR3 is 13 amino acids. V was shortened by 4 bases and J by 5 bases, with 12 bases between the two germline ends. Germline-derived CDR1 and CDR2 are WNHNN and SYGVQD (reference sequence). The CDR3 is CASSAGLKNEQYF. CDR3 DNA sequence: TGCGCCAGCAGTGCCGGGTTGAAGAACGAGCAGTACTTC.

This chain's CDR3 is CASSLDFTNYGYTF. The CDR3 DNA sequence: TGTGCCAGCAGCTTGGATTTTACCAACTATGGCTACACCTTC. The rearrangement joins TRBV5-5 to TRBJ1-2, with unresolved D. V was trimmed by 0 bases and J by 2 bases, leaving 8 bases between them. Germline CDR1 reads SGHKS; CDR2 reads YYEKEE (reference sequence). The CDR3 consists of 14 residues.